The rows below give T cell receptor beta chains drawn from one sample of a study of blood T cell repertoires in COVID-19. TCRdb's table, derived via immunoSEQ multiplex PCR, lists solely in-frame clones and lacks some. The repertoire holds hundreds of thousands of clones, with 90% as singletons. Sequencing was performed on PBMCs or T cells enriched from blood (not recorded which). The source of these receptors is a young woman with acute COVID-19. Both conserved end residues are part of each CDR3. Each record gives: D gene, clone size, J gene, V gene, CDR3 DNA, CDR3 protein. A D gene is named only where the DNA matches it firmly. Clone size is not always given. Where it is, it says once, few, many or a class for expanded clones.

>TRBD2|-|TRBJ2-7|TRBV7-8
TGTGCCAGCAGCTTAGAAGGACTAGCATCGTCCTACGAGCAGTACTTC
CASSLEGLASSYEQYF
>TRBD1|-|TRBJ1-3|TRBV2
TGTGCCAGCAGGATGACCGGGACAGGGATCTCTGGAAACACCATATATTTT
CASRMTGTGISGNTIYF
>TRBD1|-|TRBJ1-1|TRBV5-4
TGTGCCAGCAGCTTTTGGGTAGGACAGGGGAACACTGAAGCTTTCTTT
CASSFWVGQGNTEAFF
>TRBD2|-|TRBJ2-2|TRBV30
TGTGCCTGGAGTGTTTCTAGCGGGAGGTACACCGGGGAGCTGTTTTTT
CAWSVSSGRYTGELFF
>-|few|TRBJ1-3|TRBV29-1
TGCAGCGCCGAGTTCAGGGGAGCAGGAAACACCATATATTTT
CSAEFRGAGNTIYF
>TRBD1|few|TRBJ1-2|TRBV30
TGTGCCTGCAACAGGGGGCAGAACTATGGCTACACCTTC
CACNRGQNYGYTF
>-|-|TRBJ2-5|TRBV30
TGTGCCTGGAGTGTGCAGGTCCAAGAGACCCAGTACTTC
CAWSVQVQETQYF
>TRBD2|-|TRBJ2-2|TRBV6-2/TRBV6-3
TGTGCCAGCAGTTACGGGACTAGCGTATGGAACACCGGGGAGCTGTTTTTT
CASSYGTSVWNTGELFF
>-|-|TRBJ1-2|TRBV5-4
TGTGCCAGCAGCCCCACAACGGGGGGTAATGGCTACACCTTC
CASSPTTGGNGYTF
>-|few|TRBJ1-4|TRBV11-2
TGTGCCAGCAGCTTAGTCGGTGAAAAACTGTTTTTT
CASSLVGEKLFF
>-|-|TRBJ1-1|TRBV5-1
TGCGCCAGCAGCTTCAGAGACTTTGCCGGTCACACTGAAGCTTTCTTT
CASSFRDFAGHTEAFF
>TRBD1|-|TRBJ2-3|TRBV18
TGTGCCAGCTCACCCCCATGGACAGGGACAGATACGCAGTATTTT
CASSPPWTGTDTQYF
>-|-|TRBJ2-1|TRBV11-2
TGTGCCAGCAGCCGGAGTGGGTCCTACAATGAGCAGTTCTTC
CASSRSGSYNEQFF
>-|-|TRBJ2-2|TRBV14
TGTGCCAGCAGTCAAACACAGGCCATAGACACCGGGGAGCTGTTTTTT
CASSQTQAIDTGELFF
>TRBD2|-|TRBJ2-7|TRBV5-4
TGTGCCAGCAGCTTGGGAGGACTAGCGGGCGGCGAGCAGTACTTC
CASSLGGLAGGEQYF
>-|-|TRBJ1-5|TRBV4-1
TGCGCCAGCAGCCAAGGGAGCCACAATCAGCCCCAGCATTTT
CASSQGSHNQPQHF
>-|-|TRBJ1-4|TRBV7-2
TGTGCCAGCAGCACCCATTCCGGGGTAACTAATGAAAAACTGTTTTTT
CASSTHSGVTNEKLFF
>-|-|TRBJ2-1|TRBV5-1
TGCGCCAGCAGCCCCTCCCGGAGGGATGAGCAGTTCTTC
CASSPSRRDEQFF
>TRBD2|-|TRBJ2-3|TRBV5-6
TGTGCCAGCAGCTTTGCGGGAGGGGCCACAGATACGCAGTATTTT
CASSFAGGATDTQYF
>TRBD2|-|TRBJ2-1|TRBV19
TGTGCCAGTAGTATTACCCATACTAGCGGGAGCTCCTACAATGAGCAGTTCTTC
CASSITHTSGSSYNEQFF
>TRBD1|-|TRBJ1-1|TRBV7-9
TGTGCCAGCAGACAGACAGGGGGCACTGAAGCTTTCTTT
CASRQTGGTEAFF
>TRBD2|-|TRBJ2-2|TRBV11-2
TGTGCCAGCAGCTGGACTTTGGGACTAGCGATTAACACCGGGGAGCTGTTTTTT
CASSWTLGLAINTGELFF
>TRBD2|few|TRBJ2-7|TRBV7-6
TGTGCCAGCAGCTTAGCGGGAGGGACCTACGAGCAGTACTTC
CASSLAGGTYEQYF
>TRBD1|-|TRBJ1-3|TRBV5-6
TGTGCCAGCAGCTTAATACAGGGGATGTACTCTGGAAACACCATATATTTT
CASSLIQGMYSGNTIYF
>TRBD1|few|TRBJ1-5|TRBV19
TGTGCCAGTAGCGCCGGGACAGGGCCTAATCAGCCCCAGCATTTT
CASSAGTGPNQPQHF
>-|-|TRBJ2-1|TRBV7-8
TGTGCCAGCAGCTTAGTTGCGGACAACTACAATGAGCAGTTCTTC
CASSLVADNYNEQFF
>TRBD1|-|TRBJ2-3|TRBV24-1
TGTGCCACCTCGACAGGGGGGATTAGCACAGATACGCAGTATTTT
CATSTGGISTDTQYF
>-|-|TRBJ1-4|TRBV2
TGTGCCAGCAGTGAAAGGGAGTTGGGAAAACTGTTTTTT
CASSERELGKLFF
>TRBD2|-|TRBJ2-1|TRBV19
TGTGCCAGTAGTATAGCCCGCTATAGAACTAGCGAACACAATGAGCAGTTCTTC
CASSIARYRTSEHNEQFF
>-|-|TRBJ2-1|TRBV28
TGTGCCAGCAGTTCTTTAGCGGACTCCTACAATGAGCAGTTCTTC
CASSSLADSYNEQFF
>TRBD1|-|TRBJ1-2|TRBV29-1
TGCAGCGTTGAAGAGTTGGGGGACAGGGGGCTCTGGGGCTACACCTTC
CSVEELGDRGLWGYTF
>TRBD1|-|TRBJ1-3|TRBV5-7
TGTGCCAGCAGCCGAGACAGGGGAAGAGGAAACACCATATATTTT
CASSRDRGRGNTIYF
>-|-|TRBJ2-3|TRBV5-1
TGCGCCAGCAGCCCCGGGTCTTACACAGATACGCAGTATTTT
CASSPGSYTDTQYF
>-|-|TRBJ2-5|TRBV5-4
TGTGCCAGCAGCTCCCGGCGGTGGGTTGCGGAGGAAGAGACCCAGTACTTC
CASSSRRWVAEEETQYF
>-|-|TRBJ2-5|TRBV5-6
TGTGCCAGCGTAGTAGCCGCTACGGGCGGGTGGCAAGAGACCCAGTACTTC
CASVVAATGGWQETQYF
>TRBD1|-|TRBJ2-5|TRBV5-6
TGTGCCAGCAGCTTTAGGGACAGGGGGCGCCGGGGGCAAGAGACCCAGTACTTC
CASSFRDRGRRGQETQYF
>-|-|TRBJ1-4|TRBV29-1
TGCAGCGTTGAAGATCCGTCAGGGCCCTACGAAAAACTGTTTTTT
CSVEDPSGPYEKLFF
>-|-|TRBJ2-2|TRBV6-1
TGTGCCAGCAGTGTTGTCGTCTCACGGGACACCGGGGAGCTGTTTTTT
CASSVVVSRDTGELFF
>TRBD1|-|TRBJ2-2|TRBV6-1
TGTGCCAGCAGTGAGTCCCCCCGGACAGGGGCCGGGGAGCTGTTTTTT
CASSESPRTGAGELFF
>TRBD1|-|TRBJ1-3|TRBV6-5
TGTGCCAGCAGAACGACAGGGGGTTCTGGAAACACCATATATTTT
CASRTTGGSGNTIYF
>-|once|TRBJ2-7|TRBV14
TGTGCCAGCAGCCAAGGGCGCGGGACTCGCCCCTACGAGCAGTACTTC
CASSQGRGTRPYEQYF
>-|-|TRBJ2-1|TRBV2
TGTGCCAGCAAGGTCGGTAGCGGCAATGAGCAGTTCTTC
CASKVGSGNEQFF
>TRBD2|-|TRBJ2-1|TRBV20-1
TGCAGTGCTAGTCCGGGACTAGCGGACGTACCCGACTTTTGGAATGAGCAGTTCTTC
CSASPGLADVPDFWNEQFF
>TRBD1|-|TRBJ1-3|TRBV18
TGTGCCAGCTCACCACCGACAGGGTACGCTGGAAACACCATATATTTT
CASSPPTGYAGNTIYF
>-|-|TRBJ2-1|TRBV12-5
TGTGCTAGTGGTTTGAGTGAGAGCTCCTACAATGAGCAGTTCTTC
CASGLSESSYNEQFF